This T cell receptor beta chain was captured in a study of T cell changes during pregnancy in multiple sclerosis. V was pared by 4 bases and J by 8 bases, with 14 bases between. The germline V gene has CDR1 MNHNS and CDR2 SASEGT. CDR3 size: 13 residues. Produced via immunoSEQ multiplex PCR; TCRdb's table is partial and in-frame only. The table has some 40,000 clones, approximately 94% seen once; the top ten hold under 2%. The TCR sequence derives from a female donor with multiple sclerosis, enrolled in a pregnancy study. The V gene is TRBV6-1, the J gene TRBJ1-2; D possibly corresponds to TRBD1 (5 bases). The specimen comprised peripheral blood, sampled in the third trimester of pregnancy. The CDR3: CASSARGLWGYTF. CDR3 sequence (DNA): TGTGCCAGCAGTGCGCGGGGGTTATGGGGCTACACCTTC.